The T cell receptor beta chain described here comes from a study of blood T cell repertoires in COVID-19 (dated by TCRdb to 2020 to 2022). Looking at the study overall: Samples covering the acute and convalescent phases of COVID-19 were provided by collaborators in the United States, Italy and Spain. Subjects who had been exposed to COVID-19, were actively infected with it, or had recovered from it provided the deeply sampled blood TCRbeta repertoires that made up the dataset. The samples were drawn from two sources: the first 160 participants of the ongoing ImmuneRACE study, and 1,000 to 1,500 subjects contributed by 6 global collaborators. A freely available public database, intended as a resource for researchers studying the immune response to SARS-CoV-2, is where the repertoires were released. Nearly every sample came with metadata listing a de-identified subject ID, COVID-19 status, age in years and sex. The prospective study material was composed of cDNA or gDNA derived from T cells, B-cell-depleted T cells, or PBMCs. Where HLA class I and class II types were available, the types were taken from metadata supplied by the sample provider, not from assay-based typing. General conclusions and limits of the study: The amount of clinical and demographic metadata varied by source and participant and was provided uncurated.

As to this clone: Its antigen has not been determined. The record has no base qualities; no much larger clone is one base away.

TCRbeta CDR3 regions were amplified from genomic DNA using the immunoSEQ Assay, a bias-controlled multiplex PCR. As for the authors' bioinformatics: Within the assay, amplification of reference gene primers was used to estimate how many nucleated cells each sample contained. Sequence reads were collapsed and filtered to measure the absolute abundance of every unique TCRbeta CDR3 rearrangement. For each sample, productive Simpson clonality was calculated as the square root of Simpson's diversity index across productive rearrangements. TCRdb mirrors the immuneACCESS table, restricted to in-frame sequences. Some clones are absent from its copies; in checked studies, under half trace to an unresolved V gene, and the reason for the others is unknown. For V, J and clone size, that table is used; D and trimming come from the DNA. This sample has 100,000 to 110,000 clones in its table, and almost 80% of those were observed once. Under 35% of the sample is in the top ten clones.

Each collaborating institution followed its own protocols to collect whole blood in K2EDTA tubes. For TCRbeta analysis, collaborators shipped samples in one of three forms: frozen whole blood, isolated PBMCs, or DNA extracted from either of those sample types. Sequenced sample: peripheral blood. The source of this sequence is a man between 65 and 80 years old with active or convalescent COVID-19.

The DNA is TGTGCCTGGAACAGGGACAGGGTGGCGGAAAAACTGTTTTTT. The resulting protein is CAWNRDRVAEKLFF. The chain is encoded by TRBV30 joined to TRBJ1-4, with TRBD1 matching 9 junction bases. The CDR3 covers 14 residues, taking in both the cysteine and the phenylalanine. The only DNA kept is the CDR3, 42 bases in frame from the first base. Relative to germline, V is missing 4 bases and J is missing 8 bases, with 8 bases of the junction outside any gene match. CDR1 GTSNPN and CDR2 SVGIG are derived from the germline V gene (reference sequence).